This T cell receptor beta chain originates from a study of OX40 agonist ivuxolimab in advanced cancers. Study as a whole: Patients were dosed intravenously with ivuxolimab at 0.01 to 10 mg/kg every 2 weeks. Earlier treatment with anti-PD-1, anti-PD-L1 or anti-CTLA-4 was permitted, and over 35% had received some. Three patients responded partially, comprising one with hepatocellular carcinoma and two with cutaneous melanoma. General observations from the study: More expanded clones were found, on average, in CD8+ than in CD4+ T cells.

Trimming cost V 5 bases and J 5 bases; bases outside gene matches: 14. Germline V gives CDR1 SGHNT, CDR2 YENEEA. This CDR3 contains 19 residues. In this sample, this clone turned up once. What it recognizes is unknown. Generated by immunoSEQ multiplex PCR, the TCRdb table keeps only in-frame clones and is missing some. The sample lists 22,000 or so clones, approximately 87% occurring once. The TCR originated in an adult with an advanced solid tumor such as melanoma, head and neck, liver or kidney cancer. The sequenced sample was CD4+ or CD8+ T cells sorted from blood, obtained in a trial of the OX40 agonist ivuxolimab. The gene calls are TRBV11-3 and TRBJ2-5; 16 bases match TRBD2. Written as DNA, the CDR3 is TGTGCCAGCAGCCCCCTCGGGACTAGCGGGAGGGGTACATGGGAGACCCAGTACTTC. Amino acids: CASSPLGTSGRGTWETQYF.